This T cell receptor (beta chain) appears in the sequencing data of a study of CD8 T cells in ankylosing spondylitis. Study observations and caveats: The authors reported significant enrichment of disease-linked clones in matched ankylosing spondylitis synovial fluid. Disease-linked clones bore a CD8+ phenotype, appearing relatively rarely in peripheral blood. Within ankylosing spondylitis blood, a TCR beta motif made up of roughly eight highly homologous variants appeared to be characteristic.

The CDR3 runs to 17 residues. V shed 1 base and J 8 bases; nucleotides not matched to a gene: 15. The germline gives CDR1 MNHGY, CDR2 SVAAGI. Quantitative 5'-RACE with molecular barcodes generated TCR beta libraries. TCRdb passed the 5' RACE reads through MiXCR, listing each CDR3 protein once. The sample gives about 160,000 distinct CDR3 sequences, 40% to 50% of which show up once; around 15% is in the top ten. Points on this clonotype: Its antigen is as yet unknown.

The origin of this receptor is a male donor with ankylosing spondylitis. The sequenced material came from synovial fluid, either unsorted or a sorted T cell fraction (not recorded which). The rearrangement links TRBV6-9 to TRBJ2-3, with 7 bases matching TRBD2. This chain's CDR3 is CASSYLNFWGGPGTQYF. DNA of the CDR3: TGTGCCAGCAGTTATTTGAACTTCTGGGGAGGGCCAGGTACGCAGTATTTT.